This passage covers 5 T cell receptor beta chains from one sample sequenced in a study of response to subunit inactivated influenza vaccine. TCRdb recomputed calls from the RT-PCR reads with MiXCR, one row per CDR3 protein. The sample includes 430,000 or so distinct CDR3 sequences, approximately 10% of them seen just once. The sample consisted of PBMCs from blood, taken roughly 45 days after vaccination. All receptors come from a man aged 50 or older who received an inactivated influenza vaccine.

The chain has TRBV5-1 and TRBJ2-5; D is tentatively TRBD1 or TRBD2 (5 bases each). V gave up 4 bases and J gave up 1 base, with 11 bases separating them. The CDR3 is 14 residues long. Germline V gene lookup returns CDR1 SGHRS and CDR2 YFSETQ. The CDR3 DNA reads TGCGCCAGCAGCACCTACGGGGCCCAAGAGACCCAGTACTTC. Residues: CASSTYGAQETQYF.

On this clonotype: A much bigger clone sits one base away, suggesting this may be a read error. The chain combines TRBV6-2 or TRBV6-3 with TRBJ2-6, with TRBD1 as a possible D gene (6 bases). This CDR3 comprises 13 residues. V gave up 7 bases and J gave up 2 bases, with 6 bases separating them. From germline, CDR1 is MNHEY and CDR2 SVGEGT. The chain's CDR3 is CASKGAGANVLTF. CDR3 DNA: TGTGCCAGCAAGGGGGCTGGGGCCAACGTCCTGACTTTC.

This clonotype was detected a few times. This rearrangement joins TRBV12-3 or TRBV12-4 to TRBJ2-3, with 14 bases lining up with TRBD2. Losses at the gene ends were 5 bases for V and 2 bases for J; bases not matched to a gene: 3. The length of the CDR3 is 16 residues. CDR3 sequence: CASSRTSGGYTDTQYF. The CDR3 DNA reads as TGTGCCAGCAGTCGGACTAGCGGGGGGTACACAGATACGCAGTATTTT.

This clonotype appeared a few times. The CDR3, as DNA: TGTGCCAGCAGCCTGGGGGTTATCAATGAGCAGTTCTTC. Residues: CASSLGVINEQFF. The chain links TRBV7-2 to TRBJ2-1; D assignment may be TRBD1 or TRBD2 (5 bases each). Germline loops: CDR1 SGHTA, CDR2 FQGNSA. The V end lost 5 bases, the J end lost 6 bases, and 11 bases lay between the germline ends. The length of the CDR3 is 13 residues.

The V gene is TRBV6-5, the J gene TRBJ2-7; 9 nucleotides line up with TRBD1. J lost 5 bases, V lost 2 bases, and 1 base had no gene match. The CDR3 runs 13 residues. Germline lookup yields CDR1 MNHEY and CDR2 SVGAGI. In DNA form, the CDR3 reads TGTGCCAGCAGTTACGGGGACAGGGACGAGCAGTACTTC. It specifies CASSYGDRDEQYF.